The 8 T cell receptor beta chains given below trace back to one sample, sequenced in a study of cytomegalovirus exposure and HLA in healthy donors (dated by TCRdb to about 2017). To prepare the library, the immunoSEQ multiplex PCR assay was applied. For the multiplex PCR, a mixture combining 60 forward primers for TCR Vbeta segments and 13 reverse primers for TCR Jbeta segments was used. TCRdb's version of the immuneACCESS table is confined to in-frame rearrangements and falls short of the full clone set. An unresolved V gene accounts for under half of the shortfall where checked; the remainder is of unknown origin. The table held for this sample gives around 200,000 clones. The top ten clonotypes cover roughly 0.98% of the sample. Sequenced sample: PBMCs. All receptors come from a woman aged 30 to 39 in good health and CMV-seropositive.

This chain links TRBV28 with TRBJ2-5; 10 bases match TRBD1. Germline trimming cut 3 bases from V and 5 bases from J; bases unmatched to any gene: 6. Per germline, CDR1 MDHEN and CDR2 SYDVKM. This CDR3 is built from 15 residues. The CDR3 nucleotides are TGTGCCAGCAGTTTCGGACAGGGGGTATGGGAGACCCAGTACTTC. It codes for CASSFGQGVWETQYF.

This chain uses TRBV27 with TRBJ2-7, with TRBD2 matching over 9 bases. The CDR3 consists of 14 residues. V trimming: 10 bases; J trimming: 2 bases; junction bases outside the gene matches: 9. Germline CDR1 is MNHEY and CDR2 is SMNVEV (reference sequence). The CDR3 reads CATSLAGRAYEQYF. Here the CDR3 DNA reads TGTGCCACCTCCCTAGCGGGGCGGGCCTACGAGCAGTACTTC.

The chain employs TRBV4-1 and TRBJ1-1; possible D gene TRBD1, 6 bases. This CDR3 is built from 13 residues. V shed 2 bases and J shed 11 bases, with 15 bases lying between them. Germline V CDR1 and CDR2: MGHRA, YSYEKL. This CDR3 is CASSQLTGSEAFF. The CDR3 DNA reads TGCGCCAGCAGCCAATTGACAGGTTCGGAGGCTTTCTTT.

V is TRBV7-9 and J is TRBJ1-1; possible D gene TRBD1, 6 bases. This CDR3 is built from 15 residues. Trimming took off 2 bases at V and 4 bases at J, with 14 bases between the two ends. Germline CDR1 and CDR2: SEHNR and FQNEAQ (reference sequence). This chain's CDR3 is CASSLREGVRTEAFF. CDR3 nucleotides: TGTGCCAGCAGCTTAAGGGAGGGGGTTCGCACTGAAGCTTTCTTT.

The chain uses TRBV5-1 and TRBJ1-1; 12 nucleotides match TRBD1. The junction had 9 bases not matched to a gene; V was cut back by 4 bases and J by 8 bases. Looked up from germline, CDR1 is SGHRS and CDR2 is YFSETQ. The CDR3 has 15 residues. The CDR3 DNA is TGCGCCAGCAGCCCGCAGGGACAGGGGGCGCGGGAAGCTTTCTTT. Protein product: CASSPQGQGAREAFF.

The chain is built from TRBV20-1 and TRBJ2-4; D ambiguous. Germline CDR1 DFQATT, CDR2 SNEGSKA (reference sequence). The CDR3 consists of 11 residues. Trimming removed 0 bases at V and 7 bases at J, with 4 bases between. For the CDR3, the DNA is TGCAGTGCTAGAGACAGGAACATTCAGTACTTC. Protein: CSARDRNIQYF.

The CDR3 region is CASRALAGRYEQYF. CDR3 nucleotide sequence: TGTGCCAGCAGAGCACTCGCAGGGCGGTACGAGCAGTACTTC. The gene calls are TRBV6-1 and TRBJ2-7, with D possibly TRBD1 on 5 matching bases. V was cut by 6 bases and J by 4 bases, with 16 bases left in between. The CDR3 extends over 14 amino acids. From germline, CDR1 is MNHNS and CDR2 SASEGT.

V and J are TRBV7-9 and TRBJ2-2; 8 nucleotides line up with TRBD1. Per germline, CDR1 SEHNR and CDR2 FQNEAQ (reference sequence). This CDR3 contains 16 residues. J was trimmed by 6 bases and V by 5 bases; bases with no gene match: 11. CDR3 region: CASSLVGQGASGELFF. The CDR3 bases are TGTGCCAGCAGCCTTGTCGGGCAGGGGGCGTCCGGGGAGCTGTTTTTT.